A single sample gave rise to the 21 T cell receptor beta chains below, sequenced in a study of OX40 agonist ivuxolimab in advanced cancers. The assay was immunoSEQ multiplex PCR, and TCRdb's table has in-frame clones only and misses some. This table has 75,000 to 100,000 clones, approximately 84% appearing once. Sequences were derived from CD4+ or CD8+ T cells sorted from blood, sampled in a trial of the OX40 agonist ivuxolimab. The receptors shown here come from an adult with an advanced solid tumor such as melanoma, head and neck, liver or kidney cancer.

The V call is TRBV15, the J call TRBJ2-3; D gene unclear. This CDR3 is 15 amino acids long. Germline CDR1 is LNHNV and CDR2 is YYDKDF (reference sequence). V was clipped by 4 bases and J by 8 bases, with 19 bases between them. DNA of the CDR3: TGTGCCACCAGCAAGAAGGCCCTCAATGCAGGTACGCAGTATTTT. It codes for CATSKKALNAGTQYF.

This chain's CDR3 is CASSLRRGSDTQYF. CDR3 DNA sequence: TGTGCCAGCAGCTTACGGCGGGGGTCAGATACGCAGTATTTT. V gene TRBV5-4 combines with J gene TRBJ2-3, with 7 bases aligning to TRBD2. The V segment lost 2 bases and the J segment 4 bases; nucleotides outside the gene matches: 4. The germline V gene encodes CDR1 SGHNT and CDR2 YYREEE (reference sequence). The CDR3 length is 14 residues. The full variable domain, completed using reference TRBV5-4 and TRBJ2-3, is ETGVTQSPTHLIKTRGQQVTLRCSSQSGHNTVSWYQQALGQGPQFIFQYYREEENGRGNFPPRFSGLQFPNYSSELNVNALELDDSALYLCASSLRRGSDTQYFGPGTRLTVL.

This rearrangement joins TRBV15 to TRBJ1-1; 11 nucleotides line up with TRBD1. Per germline, CDR1 LNHNV and CDR2 YYDKDF (reference sequence). There are 15 residues in the CDR3. The V and J ends lost 6 bases and 4 bases, in that order; junction bases with no gene match: 7. CDR3: CATREGQGGSTEAFF. DNA of the CDR3: TGTGCCACCAGAGAGGGACAGGGGGGTTCCACTGAAGCTTTCTTT.

The chain links TRBV19 to TRBJ1-2; no clear D. V was cut by 8 bases and J by 3 bases, with 10 bases left in between. In germline, CDR1 is LNHDA, CDR2 SQIVND (reference sequence). The CDR3 is 12 residues long. CDR3 sequence (DNA): TGTGCCAGTTCCCAAAGGGACTATGGCTACACCTTC. The encoded protein is CASSQRDYGYTF.

The rearrangement joins TRBV6-5 to TRBJ1-3; D uncertain. The CDR3 totals 15 residues. Trimming pared 0 bases from V and 0 bases from J, leaving 6 bases between. Germline V gene lookup returns CDR1 MNHEY and CDR2 SVGAGI. CDR3 nucleotides: TGTGCCAGCAGTTACTCCACAAGCTCTGGAAACACCATATATTTT. Its protein product is CASSYSTSSGNTIYF.

V gene TRBV19 combines with J gene TRBJ1-5; possibly TRBD1 for D (5 bases). The CDR3 loop spans 15 amino acids. The germline CDR1 and CDR2 sequences are LNHDA and SQIVND (reference sequence). V was shortened by 7 bases and J by 1 base, with 14 bases between the two germline ends. The CDR3 sequence is CASKSGRESNQPQHF. The CDR3 DNA reads TGTGCCAGTAAGTCGGGCAGGGAAAGCAATCAGCCCCAGCATTTT.

The CDR3 sequence is CASSSQAGGLTYEQYF. The CDR3 nucleotides are TGTGCCAGCAGTTCACAAGCGGGAGGGCTGACCTACGAGCAGTACTTC. The gene calls are TRBV7-6 and TRBJ2-7; 10 bases are shared with TRBD2. CDR3 length: 16 amino acids. The germline gives CDR1 SGHVS, CDR2 FNYEAQ. Trimming removed 6 bases from V and 2 bases from J; junction bases left unmatched: 10.

This clone was picked up a small number of times. The chain has TRBV6-1 and TRBJ2-7; the D is unclear. Germline V gene lookup returns CDR1 MNHNS and CDR2 SASEGT. This CDR3 is 12 amino acids long. The V gene lost 5 bases and the J gene lost 6 bases, with 11 bases spanning the gap. The CDR3 spells CASSKNWGEQYF. The CDR3 DNA follows: TGTGCCAGCAGTAAAAACTGGGGCGAGCAGTACTTC.

The genes are TRBV27 and TRBJ2-1; TRBD2 agrees at 13 bases. CDR3 length: 17 residues. Germline lookup yields CDR1 MNHEY and CDR2 SMNVEV (reference sequence). With V trimmed by 5 bases and J by 2 bases, 6 bases remained unmatched. In DNA, the CDR3 is TGTGCCAGCAGTCGCTGGACTAGCGGGAGTCCCTACAATGAGCAGTTCTTC. Protein sequence: CASSRWTSGSPYNEQFF.

The chain couples TRBV11-2 to TRBJ2-3; D possibly corresponds to TRBD2 (6 bases). CDR3 size: 16 residues. Trimming stripped 2 bases from V and 6 bases from J, with 18 bases between. CDR1 SGHAT and CDR2 FQNNGV come from the germline V gene. This CDR3 is CASSLWRRDLEDTQYF. The CDR3 coding sequence is TGTGCCAGCAGCTTATGGAGGAGGGACCTTGAGGATACGCAGTATTTT.

This clone was detected only once. The chain recombines TRBV19 with TRBJ2-1, with TRBD1 matching 7 bases. Germline assignment: CDR1 LNHDA and CDR2 SQIVND (reference sequence). This CDR3 region has 16 residues. Losses at the gene ends were 5 bases for V and 4 bases for J; bases not matched to a gene: 11. CDR3 in DNA: TGTGCCAGTAGTCACTTTCCGGGACAGACTTACAATGAGCAGTTCTTC. Translated, it gives CASSHFPGQTYNEQFF.

This rearrangement joins TRBV6-1 to TRBJ1-5, with D hard to call. There are 13 residues in the CDR3. Looked up from germline, CDR1 is MNHNS and CDR2 is SASEGT. V was clipped by 1 base and J by 3 bases, with 4 bases between them. CDR3 nucleotide sequence: TGTGCCAGCAGTGAAGGGGTCAATCAGCCCCAGCATTTT. It is translated as CASSEGVNQPQHF.

The chain couples TRBV18 to TRBJ2-3, with D perhaps TRBD2 (6 bases). The CDR3 loop spans 16 amino acids. V was pared by 6 bases and J by 4 bases, with 20 bases between. Germline CDR1 KGHSH, CDR2 LQKENI. CDR3 nucleotide sequence: TGTGCCAGCTCGCCTTCTGGCGGCTGGGAGGCAGATACGCAGTATTTT. Protein product: CASSPSGGWEADTQYF.

This clone was counted once. The chain is built from TRBV4-3 and TRBJ1-2; TRBD1 matches at 7 bases. The CDR3 is made up of 15 amino acids. V shed 3 bases, J shed 6 bases, and the junction held 10 bases outside the gene matches. Germline lookup yields CDR1 LGHNA and CDR2 YSLEER. CDR3: CASSQTDRDMDGYTF. As DNA, the CDR3 is TGCGCCAGCAGCCAGACAGACAGGGACATGGATGGCTACACCTTC.

The chain couples TRBV9 to TRBJ1-3; the D gene is possibly TRBD1 (6 bases). Germline CDR1 reads SGDLS; CDR2 reads YYNGEE. V lost 2 bases and J lost 0, with 12 bases in between. The CDR3 is 16 amino acids. The CDR3, as DNA: TGTGCCAGCAGCGTTTCCCGGGACAACTCTGGAAACACCATATATTTT. It is translated as CASSVSRDNSGNTIYF.

This chain uses TRBV5-1 with TRBJ1-1, with no clear D. This CDR3 region has 14 residues. Trimming took 4 bases from V and 5 from J, leaving 15 bases between them. Germline V gene lookup returns CDR1 SGHRS and CDR2 YFSETQ. CDR3 sequence: CASSLEGGGTEAFF. The CDR3 nucleotides read TGCGCCAGCAGCCTTGAGGGTGGAGGGACTGAAGCTTTCTTT.

This clone appeared once. The CDR3 nucleotides read TGCGCCAGCAGCTACAGCGGGGAGCTGTTTTTT. Amino acid sequence: CASSYSGELFF. The chain combines TRBV5-1 with TRBJ2-2; D gene unclear. The germline gives CDR1 SGHRS, CDR2 YFSETQ. The CDR3 covers 11 residues. Between the trimmed V and J ends, which lost 3 bases and 7 bases, there was a span of 4 bases.

This clone is a singleton in its sample. The rearrangement joins TRBV2 to TRBJ2-7; 9 bases are a match to TRBD1. The V gene end was trimmed by 7 bases and the J gene end by 7 bases; junction bases not matched to a gene: 11. Germline loops: CDR1 SNHLY, CDR2 FYNNEI. There are 14 residues in the CDR3. The CDR3 DNA reads as TGTGCCAGCAACCTCGGACAGGGGACCTTGGAGCAGTACTTC. Translation: CASNLGQGTLEQYF. Complete variable domain (other parts from reference TRBV2 and TRBJ2-7): EPEVTQTPSHQVTQMGQEVILRCVPISNHLYFYWYRQILGQKVEFLVSFYNNEISEKSEIFDDQFSVERPDGSNFTLKIRSTKLEDSAMYFCASNLGQGTLEQYFGPGTRLTVT.

The V call is TRBV7-2, the J call TRBJ1-6, with D hard to call. CDR1 is SGHTA and CDR2 is FQGNSA in the germline V gene. V lost 5 bases, J lost 13 bases, and 15 bases lay in between. The CDR3 sequence is 13 residues long. The CDR3: CASSTYPQNPLHF. CDR3 coding DNA: TGTGCCAGCAGCACGTATCCCCAAAACCCCCTCCACTTT.

This clone was seen more than once but under ten times. The rearrangement links TRBV11-2 to TRBJ2-1; 7 positions match TRBD2. CDR1 is SGHAT and CDR2 is FQNNGV in the germline V gene. This CDR3 is built from 12 residues. The J segment lost 5 bases and the V segment lost 8 bases, leaving 3 bases of the junction unmatched. The CDR3 nucleotides read TGTGCCAGCCAGCGGGACCACAATGAGCAGTTCTTC. Translated, it gives CASQRDHNEQFF.

The chain recombines TRBV9 with TRBJ1-5, with D possibly matching TRBD1 (6 bases). V gave up 0 bases and J gave up 3 bases, with 13 bases separating them. The CDR3 is 16 residues long. Looked up from germline, CDR1 is SGDLS and CDR2 is YYNGEE. CDR3 coding DNA: TGTGCCAGCAGCGTAGGAGGAGGGGACAACAATCAGCCCCAGCATTTT. Translation: CASSVGGGDNNQPQHF.